The clone carrying this T cell receptor (beta chain) came up once. This entry is derived from a study of blood T cell repertoires in COVID-19. With 2 bases removed from V and 0 bases from J, the gap between germline ends came to 10 bases. The CDR3 loop spans 15 amino acids. The V gene's germline CDR1 is KGHSH and CDR2 LQKENI. The repertoire was sequenced with immunoSEQ multiplex PCR; TCRdb's copy has only in-frame clones and lacks some. The table includes fewer than 200,000 clones, 92% detected once. Sequenced input: peripheral blood. V is TRBV18 and J is TRBJ1-1, with D tentatively TRBD1 (5 bases). This TCR derives from a man in his thirties or forties with COVID-19, enrolled during active disease. The CDR3 nucleotides are TGTGCCAGCTCACCAATCGGGGACTTGAACACTGAAGCTTTCTTT. Protein: CASSPIGDLNTEAFF.